The 17 T cell receptor beta chains below come from one sample, sequenced in a study of blood T cells in healthy people across ages. A second 7 to 11 cycle PCR used barcoded and J-beta primers. TCRdb called the 5' RACE reads again in MiXCR, with one record for every CDR3 protein. Here the sample spans around 1.1 million distinct CDR3 sequences, 30% to 40% being singletons. Sequenced input: blood. Source of these receptors: a man aged 18-30 years in good health.

In its sample, this clonotype was seen many times. This chain links TRBV5-1 with TRBJ2-1; D is possibly TRBD1 (5 bases). The CDR3 contains 12 residues. V dropped 2 bases and J dropped 9 bases, with 9 bases sitting between them. CDR1 is SGHRS, CDR2 YFSETQ, per germline. CDR3 residues: CASSLQESEQFF. The CDR3 DNA sequence: TGCGCCAGCAGCTTACAGGAGTCTGAGCAGTTCTTC.

Details on this clonotype: At one end, the junction sequence differs from germline, possibly due to a read error. The gene calls are TRBV7-9 and TRBJ1-6, with 10 positions matching TRBD1. The CDR3 runs to 16 residues. CDR1 is SEHNR and CDR2 is FQNEAQ in the germline V gene (reference sequence). The DNA for the CDR3 is TGTGCCTGCAGCTCTCCAGGACAGGGGGATAATTCACCCCTCCACTTT. Translated, it gives CACSSPGQGDNSPLHF.

This clonotype was counted many times. The genes are TRBV20-1 and TRBJ2-1; TRBD2 might be the D (6 bases). Germline values: CDR1 DFQATT, CDR2 SNEGSKA (reference sequence). The CDR3 spans 14 residues. With 5 bases removed from V and 4 bases from J, the gap between germline ends came to 15 bases. The CDR3 DNA reads as TGCAGTGCTTCCGGGACTCCGCCGTACAATGAGCAGTTCTTC. Protein sequence: CSASGTPPYNEQFF.

This chain links TRBV27 with TRBJ2-3; 10 bases match TRBD1. Losses at the gene ends were 4 bases for V and 2 bases for J; bases not matched to a gene: 12. CDR3 length: 18 amino acids. Germline CDR1 is MNHEY and CDR2 is SMNVEV (reference sequence). The CDR3 sequence: CASSSLGQGFRNTDTQYF. The CDR3 nucleotides are TGTGCCAGCAGTTCTTTGGGACAGGGGTTCAGGAACACAGATACGCAGTATTTT.

The chain links TRBV27 to TRBJ1-1; D uncertain. Trimming took off 10 bases at V and 1 base at J, with 13 bases between the two ends. Germline-derived CDR1 and CDR2 are MNHEY and SMNVEV (reference sequence). CDR3 length: 13 amino acids. CDR3: CATSQGRNTEAFF. The CDR3 nucleotides are TGTGCCACCTCTCAAGGGAGGAACACTGAAGCTTTCTTT.

This clonotype showed up many times. The gene calls are TRBV5-1 and TRBJ1-6; D is unclear. Germline values: CDR1 SGHRS, CDR2 YFSETQ. Trimming shortened V by 0 bases and J by 5 bases, and 3 bases separated the two germline ends. The CDR3 covers 13 residues. CDR3 amino acids: CASSLDDNSPLHF. The CDR3 nucleotides are TGCGCCAGCAGCTTGGATGATAATTCACCCCTCCACTTT.

This clonotype was detected only a few times. The CDR3 bases are TGCGCCAGCAGCTTGCGGACTAGCATGGATGAGCAGTTCTTC. This codes for CASSLRTSMDEQFF. This sequence joins TRBV5-1 and TRBJ2-1; 8 bases fit TRBD2. The CDR3 has 14 amino acids. CDR1 is SGHRS and CDR2 is YFSETQ in the germline V gene. The ends lost 1 base at V and 8 bases at J; junction bases unmatched: 5.

The rearrangement links TRBV28 to TRBJ1-4, with 7 bases fitting TRBD1. V trimming: 7 bases; J trimming: 8 bases; junction bases outside the gene matches: 10. The CDR3 length is 14 residues. Germline CDR1 and CDR2: MDHEN and SYDVKM. CDR3 residues: CASTPTGPREKLFF. In DNA form, the CDR3 reads TGTGCCAGCACCCCGACAGGGCCCCGAGAAAAACTGTTTTTT.

The chain has TRBV6-2 or TRBV6-3 and TRBJ2-3; a possible D gene is TRBD1 (5 bases). This CDR3 comprises 15 residues. V lost 4 bases and J lost 2, with 13 bases in between. Germline CDR1 and CDR2: MNHEY and SVGEGT. CDR3 amino acids: CASSSLTTVTDTQYF. The DNA of the CDR3 is TGTGCCAGCAGTTCCCTCACGACAGTCACAGATACGCAGTATTTT.

This clonotype was observed a few times. CDR3 sequence (DNA): TGCAGCGTTGAAGAGGGACAGGGATCCCTCTATGGCTACACCTTC. Residues: CSVEEGQGSLYGYTF. The chain carries TRBV29-1 and TRBJ1-2; 9 positions match TRBD1. Trimming at V came to 0 bases and at J to 4 bases, leaving 6 bases not matched to a gene. CDR1 is SQVTM and CDR2 is ANQGSEA in the germline V gene. This CDR3 has 15 residues.

This clonotype was counted a few times. J is TRBJ2-5 and V is TRBV7-9; TRBD2 is a possible D gene (5 bases). Germline CDR1 is SEHNR and CDR2 is FQNEAQ (reference sequence). Trimming removed 4 bases at V and 4 bases at J, with 7 bases between. The CDR3 covers 12 residues. This chain's CDR3 is CASSSSRETQYF. The CDR3 nucleotides are TGTGCCAGCAGCTCTAGCAGAGAGACCCAGTACTTC.

This chain connects TRBV20-1 to TRBJ1-1, with D unclear. Germline CDR1 is DFQATT and CDR2 is SNEGSKA (reference sequence). V lost 5 bases to trimming and J lost 1 base, with 8 bases between them. This CDR3 has 12 residues. CDR3 in DNA: TGCAGTGCTCAAGAAGAGAACACTGAAGCTTTCTTT. Translation gives CSAQEENTEAFF.

This clonotype was detected a few times. The rearrangement joins TRBV7-6 to TRBJ2-7; 7 nucleotides align to TRBD1. With V trimmed by 5 bases and J by 3 bases, 4 bases remained unmatched. CDR1 and CDR2 from the germline V gene are SGHVS and FNYEAQ. CDR3 length: 13 amino acids. The CDR3 region is CASSDGTDYEQYF. DNA of the CDR3: TGTGCCAGCAGCGACGGGACAGACTACGAGCAGTACTTC.

In this sample, this clonotype turned up a few times. The chain joins TRBV20-1 to TRBJ1-1; 7 bases line up with TRBD1. The CDR3 covers 14 residues. Germline trimming cut 1 base from V and 4 bases from J; bases unmatched to any gene: 6. In germline, CDR1 is DFQATT, CDR2 SNEGSKA (reference sequence). The CDR3 here is CSARVLTGSTEAFF. Here the CDR3 DNA reads TGCAGTGCTAGAGTGTTGACAGGGAGCACTGAAGCTTTCTTT.

This clonotype was observed at least ten times. J is TRBJ2-2 and V is TRBV20-1; 7 bases are a match to TRBD1. V gave up 1 base and J gave up 8 bases; unmatched junction bases: 4. There are 13 residues in the CDR3. Germline-derived CDR1 and CDR2 are DFQATT and SNEGSKA (reference sequence). The CDR3 DNA is TGCAGTGCTAGAGGACAGGGTAGTGGGGAGCTGTTTTTT. Residues: CSARGQGSGELFF.

This clonotype came up many times. V is TRBV29-1 and J is TRBJ2-1; 7 bases line up with TRBD1. Germline values: CDR1 SQVTM, CDR2 ANQGSEA. CDR3 length: 14 residues. The ends lost 7 bases at V and 0 bases at J; junction bases unmatched: 6. This CDR3 is CSGGQVPSYNEQFF. Here the CDR3 DNA reads TGCAGCGGTGGACAGGTCCCCTCCTACAATGAGCAGTTCTTC.

With regard to this clonotype: The junction differs from germline at one of its ends, possibly a read error. The chain has TRBV12-3 or TRBV12-4 and TRBJ1-1, with D perhaps TRBD1 (5 bases). The CDR3 sequence is 15 residues long. The CDR3, as DNA: TGTACCAGCAGTTTAGCAGGCTGGGCCGGGGGTGCAGCTTTCTTT. Residues: CTSSLAGWAGGAAFF.